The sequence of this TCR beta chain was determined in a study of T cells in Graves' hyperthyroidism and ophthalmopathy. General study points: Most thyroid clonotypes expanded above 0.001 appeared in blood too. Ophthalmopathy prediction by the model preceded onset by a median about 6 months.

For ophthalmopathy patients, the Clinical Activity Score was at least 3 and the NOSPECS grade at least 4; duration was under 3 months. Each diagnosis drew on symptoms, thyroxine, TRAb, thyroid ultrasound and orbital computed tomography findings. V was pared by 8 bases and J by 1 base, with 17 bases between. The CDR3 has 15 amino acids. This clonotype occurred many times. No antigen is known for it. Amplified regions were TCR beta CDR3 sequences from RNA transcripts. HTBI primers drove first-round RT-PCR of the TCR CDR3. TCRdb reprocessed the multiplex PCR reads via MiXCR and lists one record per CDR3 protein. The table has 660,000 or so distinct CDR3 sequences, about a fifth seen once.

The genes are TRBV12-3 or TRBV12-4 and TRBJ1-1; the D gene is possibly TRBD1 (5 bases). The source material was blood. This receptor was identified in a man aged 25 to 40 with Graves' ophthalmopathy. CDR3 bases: TGTGCCAGCGTAGCCGGGACGTCGGCGAACACTGAAGCTTTCTTT. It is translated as CASVAGTSANTEAFF.